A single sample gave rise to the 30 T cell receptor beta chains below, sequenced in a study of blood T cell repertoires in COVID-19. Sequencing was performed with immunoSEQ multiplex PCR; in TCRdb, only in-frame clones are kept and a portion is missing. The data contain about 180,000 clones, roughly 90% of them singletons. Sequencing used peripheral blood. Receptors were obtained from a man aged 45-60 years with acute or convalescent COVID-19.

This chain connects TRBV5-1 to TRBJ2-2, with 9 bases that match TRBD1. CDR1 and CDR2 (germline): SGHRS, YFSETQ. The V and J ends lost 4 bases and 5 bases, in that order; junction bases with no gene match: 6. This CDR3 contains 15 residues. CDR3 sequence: CASSPSGTGTGELFF. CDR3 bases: TGCGCCAGCAGCCCAAGCGGGACAGGGACCGGGGAGCTGTTTTTT.

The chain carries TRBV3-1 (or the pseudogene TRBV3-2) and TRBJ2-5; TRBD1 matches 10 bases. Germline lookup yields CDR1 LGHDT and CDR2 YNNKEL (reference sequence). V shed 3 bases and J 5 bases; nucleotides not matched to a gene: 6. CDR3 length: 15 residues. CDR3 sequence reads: CASSQVGTGDETQYF. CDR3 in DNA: TGTGCCAGCAGCCAGGTTGGGACAGGGGACGAGACCCAGTACTTC.

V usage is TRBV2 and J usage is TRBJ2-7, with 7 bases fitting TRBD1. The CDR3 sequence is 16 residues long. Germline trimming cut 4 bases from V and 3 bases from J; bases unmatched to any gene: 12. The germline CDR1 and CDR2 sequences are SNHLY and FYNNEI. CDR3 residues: CASSGDRDSVIYEQYF. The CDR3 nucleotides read TGTGCCAGCAGTGGGGACCGGGACAGTGTTATCTACGAGCAGTACTTC. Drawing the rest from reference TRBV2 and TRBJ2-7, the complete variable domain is EPEVTQTPSHQVTQMGQEVILRCVPISNHLYFYWYRQILGQKVEFLVSFYNNEISEKSEIFDDQFSVERPDGSNFTLKIRSTKLEDSAMYFCASSGDRDSVIYEQYFGPGTRLTVT.

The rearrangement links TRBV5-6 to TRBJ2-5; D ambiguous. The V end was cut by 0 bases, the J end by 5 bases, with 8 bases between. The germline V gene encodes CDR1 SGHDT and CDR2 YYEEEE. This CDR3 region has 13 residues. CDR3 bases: TGTGCCAGCAGCTTGGGGCCGCTTGAGACCCAGTACTTC. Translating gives CASSLGPLETQYF.

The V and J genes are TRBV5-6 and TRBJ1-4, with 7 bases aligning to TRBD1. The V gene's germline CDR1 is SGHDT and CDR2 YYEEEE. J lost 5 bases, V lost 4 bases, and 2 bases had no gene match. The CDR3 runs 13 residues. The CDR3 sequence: CASSDRVNEKLFF. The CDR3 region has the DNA TGTGCCAGCAGCGACAGGGTAAATGAAAAACTGTTTTTT.

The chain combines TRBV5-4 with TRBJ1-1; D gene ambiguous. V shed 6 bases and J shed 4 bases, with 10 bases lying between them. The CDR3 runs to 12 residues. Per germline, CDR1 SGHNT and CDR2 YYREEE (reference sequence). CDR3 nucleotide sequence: TGTGCCAGCAAGACTTCGAGCACTGAAGCTTTCTTT. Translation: CASKTSSTEAFF.

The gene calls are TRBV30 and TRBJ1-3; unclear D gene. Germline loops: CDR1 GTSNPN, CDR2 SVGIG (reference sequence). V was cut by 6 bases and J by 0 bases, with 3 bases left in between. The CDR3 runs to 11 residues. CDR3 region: CACSSGNTIYF. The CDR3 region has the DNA TGTGCCTGTAGCTCTGGAAACACCATATATTTT.

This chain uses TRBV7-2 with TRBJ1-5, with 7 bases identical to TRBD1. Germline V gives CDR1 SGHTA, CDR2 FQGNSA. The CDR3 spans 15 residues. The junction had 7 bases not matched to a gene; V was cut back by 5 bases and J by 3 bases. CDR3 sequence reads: CASSTMTGNNQPQHF. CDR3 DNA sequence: TGTGCCAGCAGCACCATGACAGGGAACAATCAGCCCCAGCATTTT.

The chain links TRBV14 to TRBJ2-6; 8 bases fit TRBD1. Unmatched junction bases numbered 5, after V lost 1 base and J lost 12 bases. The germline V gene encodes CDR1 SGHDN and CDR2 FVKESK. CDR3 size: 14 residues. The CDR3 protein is CASSQADRVSVLTF. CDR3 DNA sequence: TGTGCCAGCAGCCAAGCGGACAGGGTCAGCGTCCTGACTTTC.

CDR3 nucleotides: TGTGCCTGGAGTGTATCGAGGACAGCTGGGGCCAACGTCCTGACTTTC. Its translation: CAWSVSRTAGANVLTF. J is TRBJ2-6 and V is TRBV30, with D tentatively TRBD1 (6 bases). Germline V lookup: CDR1 GTSNPN, CDR2 SVGIG (reference sequence). The CDR3 totals 16 residues. The V end lost 0 bases, the J end lost 2 bases, and 11 bases lay between the germline ends.

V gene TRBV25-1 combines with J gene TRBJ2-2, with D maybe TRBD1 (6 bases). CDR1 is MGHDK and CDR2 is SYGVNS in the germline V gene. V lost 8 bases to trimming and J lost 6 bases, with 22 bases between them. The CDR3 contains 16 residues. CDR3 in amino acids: CASGPLGRGRPGELFF. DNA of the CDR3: TGTGCCAGCGGGCCTTTGGGCAGGGGTAGACCCGGGGAGCTGTTTTTT.

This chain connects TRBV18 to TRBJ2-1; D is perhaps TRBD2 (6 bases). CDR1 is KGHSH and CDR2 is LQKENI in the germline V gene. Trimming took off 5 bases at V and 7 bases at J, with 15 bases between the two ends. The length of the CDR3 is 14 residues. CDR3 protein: CASSKLEGGNEQFF. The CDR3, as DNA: TGTGCCAGCTCAAAACTCGAGGGAGGTAATGAGCAGTTCTTC. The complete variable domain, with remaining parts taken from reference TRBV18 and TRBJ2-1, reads NAGVMQNPRHLVRRRGQEARLRCSPMKGHSHVYWYRQLPEEGLKFMVYLQKENIIDESGMPKERFSAEFPKEGPSILRIQQVVRGDSAAYFCASSKLEGGNEQFFGPGTRLTVL.

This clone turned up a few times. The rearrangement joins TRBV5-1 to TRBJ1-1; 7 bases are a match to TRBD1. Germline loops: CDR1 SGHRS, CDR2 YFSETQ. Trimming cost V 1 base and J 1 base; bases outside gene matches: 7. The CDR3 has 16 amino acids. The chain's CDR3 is CASSLTARGANTEAFF. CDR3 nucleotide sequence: TGCGCCAGCAGCTTGACGGCCAGGGGGGCGAACACTGAAGCTTTCTTT.

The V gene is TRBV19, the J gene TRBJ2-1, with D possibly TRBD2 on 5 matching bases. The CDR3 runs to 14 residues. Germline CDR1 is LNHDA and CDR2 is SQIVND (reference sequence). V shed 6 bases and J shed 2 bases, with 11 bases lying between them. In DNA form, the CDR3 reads TGTGCCAGTAGGGAGGCTCAAACCTACAATGAGCAGTTCTTC. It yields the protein CASREAQTYNEQFF.

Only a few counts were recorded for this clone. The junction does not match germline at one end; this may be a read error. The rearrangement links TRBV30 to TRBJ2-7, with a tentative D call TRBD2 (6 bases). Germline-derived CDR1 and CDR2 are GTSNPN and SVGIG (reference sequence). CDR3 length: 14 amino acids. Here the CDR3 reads CAWGRSLLSSEQYF. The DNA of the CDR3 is TGTGCCTGGGGGAGGTCCCTTCTTTCCTCCGAGCAGTACTTC.

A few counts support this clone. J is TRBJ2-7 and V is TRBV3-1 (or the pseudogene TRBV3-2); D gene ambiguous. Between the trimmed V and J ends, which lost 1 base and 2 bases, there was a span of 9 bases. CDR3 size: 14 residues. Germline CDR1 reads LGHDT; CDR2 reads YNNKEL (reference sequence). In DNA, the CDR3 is TGTGCCAGCAGCCAAGGTCTTAGTACCTACGAGCAGTACTTC. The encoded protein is CASSQGLSTYEQYF.

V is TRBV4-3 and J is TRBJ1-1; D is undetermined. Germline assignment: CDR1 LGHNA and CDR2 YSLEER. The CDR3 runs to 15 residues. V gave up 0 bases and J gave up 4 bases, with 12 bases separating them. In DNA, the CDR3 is TGCGCCAGCAGCCAAGATCACGGTAGGAGCACTGAAGCTTTCTTT. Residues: CASSQDHGRSTEAFF.

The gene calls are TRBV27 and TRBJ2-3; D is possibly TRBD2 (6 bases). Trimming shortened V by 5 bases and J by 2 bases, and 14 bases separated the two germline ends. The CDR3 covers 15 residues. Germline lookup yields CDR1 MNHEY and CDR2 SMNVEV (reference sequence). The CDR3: CASSPSTRPTDTQYF. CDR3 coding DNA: TGTGCCAGCAGTCCATCGACTAGGCCCACAGATACGCAGTATTTT.

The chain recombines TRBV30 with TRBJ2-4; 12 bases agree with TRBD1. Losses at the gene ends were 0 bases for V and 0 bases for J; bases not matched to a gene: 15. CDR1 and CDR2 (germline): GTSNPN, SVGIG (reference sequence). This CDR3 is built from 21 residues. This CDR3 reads CAWSVGVILGQGALAKNIQYF. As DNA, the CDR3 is TGTGCCTGGAGTGTAGGAGTTATTCTGGGACAGGGGGCTCTAGCCAAAAACATTCAGTACTTC.

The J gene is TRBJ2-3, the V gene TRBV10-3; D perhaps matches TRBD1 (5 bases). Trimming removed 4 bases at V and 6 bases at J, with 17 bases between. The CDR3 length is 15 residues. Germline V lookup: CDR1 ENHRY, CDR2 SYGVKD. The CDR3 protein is CAISGTGSAGDTQYF. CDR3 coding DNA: TGTGCCATCAGTGGTACAGGCTCCGCTGGGGATACGCAGTATTTT.

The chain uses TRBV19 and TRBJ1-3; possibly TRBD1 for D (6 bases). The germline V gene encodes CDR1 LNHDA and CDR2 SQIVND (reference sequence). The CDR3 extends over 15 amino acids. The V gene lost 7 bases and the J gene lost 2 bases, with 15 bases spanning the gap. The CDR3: CASKFRGATGNTIYF. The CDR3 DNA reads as TGTGCCAGTAAATTTCGGGGGGCAACTGGAAACACCATATATTTT.

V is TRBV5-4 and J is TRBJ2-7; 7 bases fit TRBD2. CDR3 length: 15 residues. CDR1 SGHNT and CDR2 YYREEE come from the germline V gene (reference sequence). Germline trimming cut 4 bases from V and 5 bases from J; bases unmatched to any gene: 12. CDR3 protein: CASSDRASGKDEQYF. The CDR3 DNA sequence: TGTGCCAGCAGCGACCGGGCTAGCGGAAAGGACGAGCAGTACTTC.

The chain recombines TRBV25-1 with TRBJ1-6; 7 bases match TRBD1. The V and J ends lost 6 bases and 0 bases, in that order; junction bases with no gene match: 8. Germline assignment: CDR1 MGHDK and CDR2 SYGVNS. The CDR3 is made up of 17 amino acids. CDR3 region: CASRKGAGSSYNSPLHF. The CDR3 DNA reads TGTGCCAGCAGGAAGGGGGCAGGCAGCTCCTATAATTCACCCCTCCACTTT.

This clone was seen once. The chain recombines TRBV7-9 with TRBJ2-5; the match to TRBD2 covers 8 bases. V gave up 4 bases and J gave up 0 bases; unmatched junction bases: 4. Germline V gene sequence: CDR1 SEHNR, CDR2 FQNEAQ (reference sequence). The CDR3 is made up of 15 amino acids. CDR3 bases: TGTGCCAGCAGCTCTGGAGCGGGGGACCAAGAGACCCAGTACTTC. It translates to CASSSGAGDQETQYF.

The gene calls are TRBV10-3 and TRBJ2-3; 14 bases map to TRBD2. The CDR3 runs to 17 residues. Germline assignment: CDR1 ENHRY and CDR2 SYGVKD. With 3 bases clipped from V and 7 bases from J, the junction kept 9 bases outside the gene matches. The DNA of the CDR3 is TGTGCCATCAGTGACAGATCCGGGACTAGCGGGAGTTATACGCAGTATTTT. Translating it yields CAISDRSGTSGSYTQYF.

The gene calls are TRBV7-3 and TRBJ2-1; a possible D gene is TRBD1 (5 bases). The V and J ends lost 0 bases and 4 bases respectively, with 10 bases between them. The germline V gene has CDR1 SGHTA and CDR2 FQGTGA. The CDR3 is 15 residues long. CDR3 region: CASSLTGREYNEQFF. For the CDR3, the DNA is TGTGCCAGCAGCTTAACGGGGCGAGAATACAATGAGCAGTTCTTC.

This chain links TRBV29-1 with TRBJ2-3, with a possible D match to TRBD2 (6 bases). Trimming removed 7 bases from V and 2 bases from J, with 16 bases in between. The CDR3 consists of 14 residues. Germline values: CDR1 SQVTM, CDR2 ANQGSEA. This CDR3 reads CSGLGGGVTDTQYF. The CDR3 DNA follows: TGCAGCGGGCTTGGAGGCGGGGTCACAGATACGCAGTATTTT.

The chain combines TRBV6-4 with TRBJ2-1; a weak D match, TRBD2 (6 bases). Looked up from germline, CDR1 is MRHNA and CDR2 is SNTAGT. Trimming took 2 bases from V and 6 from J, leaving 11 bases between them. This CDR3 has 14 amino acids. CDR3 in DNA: TGTGCCAGCAGTGACCGCGGGGCTATCAATGAGCAGTTCTTC. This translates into CASSDRGAINEQFF.

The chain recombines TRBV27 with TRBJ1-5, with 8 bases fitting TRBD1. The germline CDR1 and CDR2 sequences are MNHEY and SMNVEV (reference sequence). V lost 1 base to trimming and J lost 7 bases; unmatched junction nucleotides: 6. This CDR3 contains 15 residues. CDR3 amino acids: CASSLWAGGGQPQHF. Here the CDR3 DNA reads TGTGCCAGCAGTTTATGGGCAGGGGGCGGACAGCCCCAGCATTTT.

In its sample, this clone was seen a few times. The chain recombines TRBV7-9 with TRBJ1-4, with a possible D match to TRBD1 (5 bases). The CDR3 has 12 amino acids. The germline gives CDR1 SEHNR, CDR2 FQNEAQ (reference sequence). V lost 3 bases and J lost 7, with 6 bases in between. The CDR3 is CASSLGGEKLFF. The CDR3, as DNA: TGTGCCAGCAGCTTGGGGGGTGAAAAACTGTTTTTT.